This T cell receptor (beta chain) derives from a study of cytotoxic CD8 clonotypes in ibrutinib-treated CLL. Germline V gene sequence: CDR1 KGHSH, CDR2 LQKENI. Trimming shortened V by 1 base and J by 0 bases, and 12 bases separated the two germline ends. The CDR3 consists of 16 residues. The assay was immunoSEQ multiplex PCR, and TCRdb's table has in-frame clones only and misses some. Of hundreds of thousands of clones listed, under 75% are singletons. Sequenced here: PBMCs, sampled after 24 months of ibrutinib treatment. The gene calls are TRBV18 and TRBJ1-1; D may be TRBD1 (5 bases). This TCR came from a human donor with chronic lymphocytic leukemia. CDR3 sequence (DNA): TGTGCCAGCTCACCACGGAGGACACCGTTGAACACTGAAGCTTTCTTT. It codes for CASSPRRTPLNTEAFF.